This passage covers 2 T cell receptor beta chains from one sample sequenced in a study of blood T cell repertoires in COVID-19. Repertoires were generated with immunoSEQ multiplex PCR, while TCRdb's copy carries only in-frame clones and drops some. The table lists more than 75,000 clones, 65% to 90% of them singletons. Sequencing was done on a sample of peripheral blood. These receptors all come from a man aged 55 to 69 with acute or convalescent COVID-19.

Only one count was recorded for this clone. The rearrangement uses TRBV6-5 and TRBJ1-1, with D perhaps TRBD1 (5 bases). This CDR3 is 14 amino acids long. V lost 5 bases to trimming and J lost 5 bases, with 15 bases between them. Looked up from germline, CDR1 is MNHEY and CDR2 is SVGAGI. For the CDR3, the DNA is TGTGCCAGCAGTCCGACCCGCGGGGGGACTGAAGCTTTCTTT. Translation gives CASSPTRGGTEAFF.

The chain employs TRBV5-1 and TRBJ2-3; D is unclear. This CDR3 is built from 14 residues. Trimming cost V 2 bases and J 1 base, with 8 bases left between them. CDR1 is SGHRS and CDR2 is YFSETQ in the germline V gene. CDR3 coding DNA: TGCGCCAGCAGCTTCAGTGCTGGCACAGATACGCAGTATTTT. It is translated as CASSFSAGTDTQYF. The full variable domain, with the rest looked up from reference TRBV5-1 and TRBJ2-3, is KAGVTQTPRYLIKTRGQQVTLSCSPISGHRSVSWYQQTPGQGLQFLFEYFSETQRNKGNFPGRFSGRQFSNSRSEMNVSTLELGDSALYLCASSFSAGTDTQYFGPGTRLTVL.